This paragraph reports one T cell receptor (beta chain). These data come from a study of patients and donors after allogeneic stem cell transplantation. V dropped 3 bases and J dropped 1; count of bases not matched to a gene: 4. There are 15 residues in the CDR3. TCRdb fed the RT-PCR reads into MiXCR, producing one record per CDR3 protein. Of approximately 57,000 distinct CDR3 sequences in the sample, roughly 13% were seen once. This TCR came from a human donor who was either an allogeneic HSCT recipient or a stem cell or donor lymphocyte infusion donor (not recorded which). It is not recorded whose cells these are; they may come from a transplant donor. The V and J genes are TRBV12-3 or TRBV12-4 and TRBJ2-7; 9 nucleotides align to TRBD1. The sequencing sample was made of blood, either unsorted or a sorted T cell fraction (not recorded which). The CDR3 loop reads CASSFGQGISYEQYF. The CDR3 region has the DNA TGTGCCAGCAGTTTTGGACAGGGGATATCCTACGAGCAGTACTTC.